Shown below are 26 T cell receptor beta chains from a single sample sequenced in a study of T cell responses to AZD1222 COVID-19 vaccine. TCRdb keeps only in-frame clones here, not all; method: immunoSEQ multiplex PCR. The sample has about 100,000 clones, 90% seen once. The sample consisted of peripheral blood, taken on day 0 of AZD1222 vaccination. The origin of the receptors is an adult in good health.

The V call is TRBV20-1, the J call TRBJ1-1, with 9 bases aligning to TRBD1. The germline gives CDR1 DFQATT, CDR2 SNEGSKA (reference sequence). CDR3 length equals 11 residues. DNA of the CDR3: TGCAGGGGACAGGGCGGTTCTGAAGCTTTCTTT. It specifies CRGQGGSEAFF.

V and J are TRBV6-1 and TRBJ2-5, with TRBD2 identical over 8 bases. CDR3 size: 15 residues. Trimming removed 3 bases from V and 0 bases from J; junction bases left unmatched: 3. Per the germline V gene, CDR1 is MNHNS and CDR2 is SASEGT. The CDR3 DNA reads as TGTGCCAGCAGTGAGGGCGGGGGGTACCAAGAGACCCAGTACTTC. Protein sequence: CASSEGGGYQETQYF.

The rearrangement links TRBV7-9 to TRBJ1-4; 9 bases line up with TRBD1. J gave up 3 bases and V 8 bases, and 1 base lay outside the gene matches. The CDR3 runs to 13 residues. Germline CDR1 reads SEHNR; CDR2 reads FQNEAQ (reference sequence). The CDR3 spells CASGQGSNEKLFF. CDR3 nucleotides: TGTGCCAGCGGACAGGGGTCTAATGAAAAACTGTTTTTT.

This chain uses TRBV19 with TRBJ2-1; D tentatively fits TRBD1 or TRBD2 (5 bases each). The CDR3 has 12 residues. V was pared by 5 bases and J by 9 bases, with 11 bases between. Germline V lookup: CDR1 LNHDA, CDR2 SQIVND (reference sequence). CDR3 coding DNA: TGTGCCAGTAGTCTTGGGGACCTTGAGCAGTTCTTC. It translates to CASSLGDLEQFF. The full variable domain, with the rest looked up from reference TRBV19 and TRBJ2-1, is DGGITQSPKYLFRKEGQNVTLSCEQNLNHDAMYWYRQDPGQGLRLIYYSQIVNDFQKGDIAEGYSVSREKKESFPLTVTSAQKNPTAFYLCASSLGDLEQFFGPGTRLTVL.

This clone was seen a single time. This chain uses TRBV10-2 with TRBJ1-2, with 8 bases that match TRBD1. After removal of 2 bases from V and 3 bases from J, the junction contained 5 bases not matched to a gene. Germline loops: CDR1 WSHSY, CDR2 SAAADI. CDR3 length: 15 residues. The CDR3 sequence: CASSEVQGVDYGYTF. The DNA of the CDR3 is TGCGCCAGCAGTGAGGTACAGGGGGTTGACTATGGCTACACCTTC.

The rearrangement joins TRBV5-4 to TRBJ2-7, with D hard to call. This CDR3 has 15 residues. Trimming took off 1 base at V and 2 bases at J, with 13 bases between the two ends. Germline loops: CDR1 SGHNT, CDR2 YYREEE (reference sequence). CDR3 DNA sequence: TGTGCCAGCAGCTTGTCTCCCCTCGACCCCTACGAGCAGTACTTC. It is translated as CASSLSPLDPYEQYF.

The rearrangement links TRBV15 to TRBJ1-2, with unresolved D. CDR3 size: 12 residues. Per the germline V gene, CDR1 is LNHNV and CDR2 is YYDKDF (reference sequence). Trimming shortened V by 1 base and J by 8 bases, and 8 bases separated the two germline ends. The chain's CDR3 is CATSRGLRGYTF. DNA of the CDR3: TGTGCCACCAGCAGAGGTTTGCGGGGCTACACCTTC.

The gene calls are TRBV2 and TRBJ1-2; D unclear. CDR1 and CDR2 from the germline V gene are SNHLY and FYNNEI. There are 14 residues in the CDR3. The ends were cut back, 1 base at V and 8 bases at J, with 14 bases in the middle. In DNA form, the CDR3 reads TGTGCCAGCAGTGAAGTTTTACAACTTGGAGGCTACACCTTC. This translates into CASSEVLQLGGYTF.

The J gene is TRBJ1-1, the V gene TRBV12-3 or TRBV12-4; the D is unclear. The V end lost 3 bases, the J end lost 8 bases, and 13 bases lay between the germline ends. The CDR3 is made up of 13 amino acids. The CDR3 nucleotides are TGTGCCAGCAGTTTCGTAAGTGGAAGGGAAGCTTTCTTT. Translation gives CASSFVSGREAFF.

This chain connects TRBV2 to TRBJ2-7; weak D call: TRBD1 (5 bases). The V end was cut by 8 bases, the J end by 2 bases, with 7 bases between. Looked up from germline, CDR1 is SNHLY and CDR2 is FYNNEI. The CDR3 runs to 11 residues. The DNA for the CDR3 is TGTGCCAGCCGGACAACCTACGAGCAGTACTTC. This translates into CASRTTYEQYF.

DNA for the CDR3: TGTGCCAGTAGTTTTTTGGGGGTTCGTGACGAGCAGTACTTC. Its protein is CASSFLGVRDEQYF. V and J are TRBV19 and TRBJ2-7, with D perhaps given as TRBD1 or TRBD2 (5 bases each). V lost 5 bases and J lost 5, with 16 bases in between. Germline V lookup: CDR1 LNHDA, CDR2 SQIVND (reference sequence). This CDR3 contains 14 residues.

The gene calls are TRBV6-1 and TRBJ1-2; D is unresolved. The V gene lost 3 bases and the J gene lost 4 bases, with 9 bases spanning the gap. The germline CDR1 and CDR2 sequences are MNHNS and SASEGT. The CDR3 sequence is 13 residues long. The chain's CDR3 is CASSESPVYGYTF. CDR3 nucleotide sequence: TGTGCCAGCAGTGAGTCTCCGGTCTATGGCTACACCTTC.

The V call is TRBV7-8, the J call TRBJ2-2; D may be TRBD1 (6 bases). Germline-derived CDR1 and CDR2 are SGHVS and FQNEAQ. V lost 2 bases and J 7 bases, leaving 17 bases between the germline ends. The CDR3 sequence is 16 residues long. CDR3 sequence reads: CASSLIADRRHGELFF. DNA for the CDR3: TGTGCCAGCAGCTTAATTGCCGACAGGCGGCACGGGGAGCTGTTTTTT.

The V gene is TRBV3-1 (or the pseudogene TRBV3-2), the J gene TRBJ1-5; no firm D call. V was trimmed by 4 bases and J by 3 bases, leaving 19 bases between them. The V gene's germline CDR1 is LGHDT and CDR2 YNNKEL (reference sequence). The CDR3 totals 17 residues. DNA of the CDR3: TGTGCCAGCAGCCCCTACCCCTTAGTAGAGGACAATCAGCCCCAGCATTTT. This codes for CASSPYPLVEDNQPQHF.

V is TRBV2 and J is TRBJ2-1; D unresolved. V shed 7 bases and J shed 0 bases, with 16 bases lying between them. CDR1 and CDR2 (germline): SNHLY, FYNNEI. The CDR3 runs 16 residues. The CDR3 here is CASTIIGRSSYNEQFF. The DNA of the CDR3 is TGTGCCAGCACTATAATTGGGCGAAGCTCCTACAATGAGCAGTTCTTC.

The table lists this clone with a count of one. The rearrangement uses TRBV5-1 and TRBJ1-1; the match to TRBD1 covers 7 bases. The CDR3 consists of 16 residues. Germline CDR1 SGHRS, CDR2 YFSETQ. The ends lost 4 bases at V and 4 bases at J; junction bases unmatched: 13. In nucleotides, the CDR3 is TGCGCCAGCAGCATAAACAGAGGGGGCAGGGGCACTGAAGCTTTCTTT. Translation gives CASSINRGGRGTEAFF.

The chain has TRBV21-1 and TRBJ2-7; TRBD1, the table's D call, was not compared with the DNA. TRBV21-1 is a recognized pseudogene. CDR3 size: 17 residues. The CDR3 nucleotides are TGTGCCAGCAGCAAAAGGTTAACAGGAACTTTTTACTACGAGCAGTACTTC. Translating gives CASSKRLTGTFYYEQYF.

The chain links TRBV11-2 to TRBJ1-1; D is uncertain. Trimming took off 5 bases at V and 5 bases at J, with 15 bases between the two ends. The CDR3 extends over 14 amino acids. The germline V gene encodes CDR1 SGHAT and CDR2 FQNNGV. Here the CDR3 reads CASSRGSGRTEAFF. DNA of the CDR3: TGTGCCAGCAGCCGAGGGTCCGGGAGGACTGAAGCTTTCTTT.

The rearrangement links TRBV11-2 to TRBJ1-3; D is undetermined. Trimming stripped 5 bases from V and 0 bases from J, with 11 bases between. Germline assignment: CDR1 SGHAT and CDR2 FQNNGV. This CDR3 has 15 residues. The CDR3 DNA sequence: TGTGCCAGCAGCCACCGGGCGGGCTCTGGAAACACCATATATTTT. Amino acid sequence: CASSHRAGSGNTIYF.

This clone has just a few counts. The V and J genes are TRBV3-1 (or the pseudogene TRBV3-2) and TRBJ1-2; 8 bases are shared with TRBD1. This CDR3 has 13 amino acids. The germline CDR1 and CDR2 sequences are LGHDT and YNNKEL (reference sequence). V lost 4 bases and J lost 7; bases outside the gene matches: 5. The CDR3 nucleotides read TGTGCCAGCAGCCCACCGGACAGGGTTGGCTACACCTTC. Translated: CASSPPDRVGYTF.

As concerns this clone: Other DNA variants within this sample encode the same CDR3. The gene calls are TRBV6-5 and TRBJ1-5; possible D gene TRBD1, 5 bases. Germline V gene lookup returns CDR1 MNHEY and CDR2 SVGAGI. The V end was cut by 6 bases, the J end by 5 bases, with 8 bases between. The CDR3 runs 12 residues. The CDR3 DNA reads TGTGCCAGCAGAGTGGGGGATCAGCCCCAGCATTTT. Translating it yields CASRVGDQPQHF.

CDR3 bases: TGTGCCAGCAGCGATAAAACCTACGAGCAGTACTTC. It yields the protein CASSDKTYEQYF. The J gene is TRBJ2-7, the V gene TRBV11-2; D ambiguous. Germline V CDR1 and CDR2: SGHAT, FQNNGV. The CDR3 loop spans 12 amino acids. V was pared by 5 bases and J by 2 bases, with 7 bases between.

The chain combines TRBV3-1 (or the pseudogene TRBV3-2) with TRBJ2-5; D is perhaps TRBD2 (7 bases). V was clipped by 4 bases and J by 5 bases, with 14 bases between them. The CDR3 consists of 14 residues. Germline assignment: CDR1 LGHDT and CDR2 YNNKEL (reference sequence). The CDR3: CASSLGGGMETQYF. In DNA, the CDR3 is TGTGCCAGCAGCCTGGGAGGGGGGATGGAGACCCAGTACTTC.

This chain links TRBV6-5 with TRBJ1-6; 8 positions match TRBD1. V was pared by 6 bases and J by 8 bases, with 0 bases of the junction left unmatched. This CDR3 comprises 12 residues. Germline V gene lookup returns CDR1 MNHEY and CDR2 SVGAGI. The DNA of the CDR3 is TGTGCCAGCAGACAGGGGGATTCACCCCTCCACTTT. Amino acid sequence: CASRQGDSPLHF.

The genes are TRBV11-2 and TRBJ2-7; D uncertain. Germline V gives CDR1 SGHAT, CDR2 FQNNGV. CDR3 length: 15 amino acids. V lost 2 bases and J lost 1, with 12 bases in between. Written as DNA, the CDR3 is TGTGCCAGCAGCTTATCAGACGGGCATTCCTACGAGCAGTACTTC. This codes for CASSLSDGHSYEQYF.

CDR3 sequence (DNA): TGTGCCAGCGCCCGAGAACAGGAGGATCAGCCCCAGCATTTT. Its translation is CASAREQEDQPQHF. This rearrangement joins TRBV6-5 to TRBJ1-5, with D maybe TRBD1 (5 bases). This CDR3 spans 14 amino acids. V was cut by 8 bases and J by 5 bases, with 16 bases left in between. Per germline, CDR1 MNHEY and CDR2 SVGAGI.